Shown below are 27 T cell receptor beta chains from a single sample sequenced in a study of CD8 T cells in ankylosing spondylitis. Using its own MiXCR run on the 5' RACE reads, TCRdb lists one record per CDR3 protein. The sample has 220,000 or so distinct CDR3 sequences; about a sixth are singletons. Their specific antigens are unknown. Study results and limitations: A TCR beta motif made of 7 to 9 highly homologous variants seemed typical of ankylosing spondylitis blood.

Sequencing input: blood, either unsorted or a sorted T cell fraction (not recorded which). The origin of the receptors is a male donor with ankylosing spondylitis.

This clonotype was counted a few times. The chain is built from TRBV7-2 and TRBJ1-2, with D possibly matching TRBD1 (6 bases). V lost 4 bases to trimming and J lost 4 bases, with 13 bases between them. Per the germline V gene, CDR1 is SGHTA and CDR2 is FQGNSA. The CDR3 has 14 residues. The CDR3 sequence: CASSWGAGSYGYTF. CDR3 DNA sequence: TGTGCCAGCAGCTGGGGGGCGGGCAGCTATGGCTACACCTTC.

This clonotype was observed a handful of times. This chain joins TRBV27 and TRBJ2-7; the D gene is possibly TRBD1 (6 bases). The CDR3 runs to 14 residues. The V gene's germline CDR1 is MNHEY and CDR2 SMNVEV (reference sequence). V shed 3 bases and J shed 6 bases, with 15 bases lying between them. CDR3 protein: CASSLWQGNVEQYF. CDR3 DNA sequence: TGTGCCAGCAGTTTGTGGCAGGGGAACGTCGAGCAGTACTTC.

In this sample, this clonotype turned up a few times. The rearrangement links TRBV5-8 to TRBJ2-2; D is possibly TRBD2 (6 bases). The CDR3 sequence is 15 residues long. Trimming took 3 bases from V and 4 from J, leaving 13 bases between them. CDR1 is SGHTS and CDR2 is YDEGEE in the germline V gene. The CDR3 spells CASSWGLEGTGELFF. Here the CDR3 DNA reads TGTGCCAGCAGCTGGGGCCTGGAGGGCACCGGGGAGCTGTTTTTT.

This clonotype was found a few times. V gene TRBV20-1 combines with J gene TRBJ1-2, with D possibly TRBD1 on 5 matching bases. Trimming cost V 5 bases and J 4 bases, with 8 bases left between them. The CDR3 loop spans 11 amino acids. Germline CDR1 and CDR2: DFQATT and SNEGSKA (reference sequence). CDR3 DNA sequence: TGCAGTGCTCTGACAGTCTATGGCTACACCTTC. This gives the protein CSALTVYGYTF.

The chain carries TRBV4-3 and TRBJ1-1; no clear D gene. The V and J ends lost 1 base and 3 bases respectively, with 9 bases between them. The CDR3 has 14 residues. The germline CDR1 and CDR2 sequences are LGHNA and YSLEER. The CDR3 nucleotides read TGCGCCAGCAGCCAAGGACAATTGGACACTGAAGCTTTCTTT. Translating it yields CASSQGQLDTEAFF.

This chain connects TRBV11-3 to TRBJ2-5, with TRBD1 matching over 8 bases. The germline CDR1 and CDR2 sequences are SGHNT and YENEEA. After removal of 4 bases from V and 5 bases from J, the junction contained 9 bases not matched to a gene. There are 15 residues in the CDR3. CDR3 in DNA: TGTGCCAGCAGCTCCGCACAGGGGGACGGGGAGACCCAGTACTTC. This sequence encodes CASSSAQGDGETQYF. The whole variable domain, remainder taken from reference TRBV11-3 and TRBJ2-5, is EAGVVQSPRYKIIEKKQPVAFWCNPISGHNTLYWYLQNLGQGPELLIRYENEEAVDDSQLPKDRFSAERLKGVDSTLKIQPAELGDSAVYLCASSSAQGDGETQYFGPGTRLLVL.

This clonotype was observed a handful of times. The chain is built from TRBV5-5 and TRBJ2-1; D perhaps matches TRBD1 (7 bases). In germline, CDR1 is SGHKS, CDR2 YYEKEE (reference sequence). V shed 4 bases and J shed 5 bases, with 13 bases lying between them. The CDR3 is 14 amino acids. The CDR3 coding sequence is TGTGCCAGCAGCCGGACAGGAGGGGACAATGAGCAGTTCTTC. The encoded protein is CASSRTGGDNEQFF.

This clonotype was detected only a few times. The V and J genes are TRBV4-2 and TRBJ1-1; D uncertain. The CDR3 has 15 amino acids. The germline V and J ends were trimmed by 1 base and 0 bases, with 9 bases remaining between them. Looked up from germline, CDR1 is LGHNA and CDR2 is YNFKEQ. CDR3 nucleotides: TGTGCCAGCAGCCAAGTATCGGAGATGAACACTGAAGCTTTCTTT. It specifies CASSQVSEMNTEAFF.

This clonotype was counted many times. V gene TRBV4-1 combines with J gene TRBJ2-3; TRBD2 is a possible D gene (7 bases). The V end lost 4 bases, the J end lost 0 bases, and 11 bases lay between the germline ends. This CDR3 contains 15 residues. In germline, CDR1 is MGHRA, CDR2 YSYEKL. The CDR3 DNA is TGCGCCAGCAGCCGGGGGGGGCCTAGCACAGATACGCAGTATTTT. It codes for CASSRGGPSTDTQYF.

CDR3: CASSQEAGLLFTEAFF. The CDR3 DNA sequence: TGTGCCAGCAGCCAAGAGGCAGGGCTTTTGTTCACTGAAGCTTTCTTT. V gene TRBV3-1 combines with J gene TRBJ1-1; a weak D match, TRBD1 (5 bases). Trimming left V 0 bases short and J 4 bases short, with 15 bases between. This CDR3 comprises 16 residues. Germline assignment: CDR1 LGHDT and CDR2 YNNKEL (reference sequence).

The CDR3 DNA reads TGCAGCTCTCCGGGACAGGAGAATGAGCAGTTCTTC. Protein sequence: CSSPGQENEQFF. This rearrangement joins TRBV29-1 to TRBJ2-1, with TRBD1 matching over 8 bases. Germline-derived CDR1 and CDR2 are SQVTM and ANQGSEA. Trimming at V came to 8 bases and at J to 7 bases, leaving 7 bases not matched to a gene. The CDR3 spans 12 residues.

There are a few counts of this clonotype. V and J are TRBV20-1 and TRBJ2-5; possibly TRBD1 or TRBD2 for D (6 bases each). There are 15 residues in the CDR3. V was cut by 0 bases and J by 1 base, with 12 bases left in between. Germline values: CDR1 DFQATT, CDR2 SNEGSKA (reference sequence). The chain's CDR3 is CSARELGGGQETQYF. CDR3 DNA sequence: TGCAGTGCTAGAGAACTGGGGGGCGGCCAAGAGACCCAGTACTTC.

This clonotype occurred many times. The chain is built from TRBV29-1 and TRBJ2-1, with 12 bases aligning to TRBD2. The CDR3 runs 18 residues. CDR1 is SQVTM and CDR2 is ANQGSEA in the germline V gene. V gave up 3 bases and J gave up 0 bases; unmatched junction bases: 9. CDR3 nucleotides: TGCAGCGTTGATCGGACTAGCGGGGACTTTAGCTCCTACAATGAGCAGTTCTTC. Translated, it gives CSVDRTSGDFSSYNEQFF.

This clonotype showed up just a few times. This rearrangement joins TRBV12-3 or TRBV12-4 to TRBJ2-7; possibly TRBD1 for D (5 bases). This CDR3 has 14 amino acids. The V and J ends lost 4 bases and 2 bases respectively, with 12 bases between them. The CDR3 loop is CASSWGIEPYEQYF. The CDR3 DNA reads TGTGCCAGCAGTTGGGGCATTGAACCCTACGAGCAGTACTTC.

This chain connects TRBV7-9 to TRBJ1-1; D is undetermined. This CDR3 contains 14 residues. V lost 3 bases and J 0 bases, leaving 8 bases between the germline ends. Germline V lookup: CDR1 SEHNR, CDR2 FQNEAQ (reference sequence). CDR3 protein: CASSFQDLNTEAFF. The CDR3 nucleotides read TGTGCCAGCAGCTTCCAGGACCTGAACACTGAAGCTTTCTTT.

The V gene is TRBV15, the J gene TRBJ1-4; the D gene is possibly TRBD1 (5 bases). There are 15 residues in the CDR3. The V gene's germline CDR1 is LNHNV and CDR2 YYDKDF (reference sequence). Trimming stripped 5 bases from V and 6 bases from J, with 16 bases between. CDR3 sequence (DNA): TGTGCCACCAGCCCCCAGAACATAGGGGATGAAAAACTGTTTTTT. Translating gives CATSPQNIGDEKLFF.

The chain is built from TRBV6-5 and TRBJ2-3; D is unclear. The V gene's germline CDR1 is MNHEY and CDR2 SVGAGI. The CDR3 has 14 residues. The V and J ends lost 3 bases and 4 bases respectively, with 11 bases between them. This CDR3 is CASSYLVSADTQYF. Written as DNA, the CDR3 is TGTGCCAGCAGTTATCTCGTGAGCGCAGATACGCAGTATTTT.

This clonotype has a handful of counts. The V call is TRBV25-1, the J call TRBJ2-3; D is undetermined. The CDR3 runs to 15 residues. V lost 3 bases to trimming and J lost 0 bases, with 10 bases between them. Per germline, CDR1 MGHDK and CDR2 SYGVNS. The CDR3 region is CASSDPGPSTDTQYF. The DNA of the CDR3 is TGTGCCAGCAGTGACCCCGGGCCGAGCACAGATACGCAGTATTTT.

The chain is built from TRBV7-9 and TRBJ2-1, with unresolved D. Germline V CDR1 and CDR2: SEHNR, FQNEAQ (reference sequence). Deletions cut 3 bases from V and 5 bases from J, with 8 bases between. The CDR3 loop spans 13 amino acids. The CDR3 sequence: CASSFLIDNEQFF. The CDR3 region has the DNA TGTGCCAGCAGCTTCCTTATTGACAATGAGCAGTTCTTC.

The V gene is TRBV4-1, the J gene TRBJ2-7; D assignment may be TRBD1 or TRBD2 (5 bases each). Germline assignment: CDR1 MGHRA and CDR2 YSYEKL. The CDR3 spans 14 residues. Between the trimmed V and J ends, which lost 1 base and 6 bases, there was a span of 13 bases. The CDR3 sequence is CASSQVGGNGEQYF. CDR3 DNA: TGCGCCAGCAGCCAAGTTGGGGGAAACGGCGAGCAGTACTTC.

This clonotype has at least ten counts. J is TRBJ2-3 and V is TRBV29-1, with D tentatively TRBD1 (6 bases). V was shortened by 3 bases and J by 2 bases, with 15 bases between the two germline ends. CDR3 length: 15 amino acids. Germline lookup yields CDR1 SQVTM and CDR2 ANQGSEA. The CDR3 bases are TGCAGCGTTGAGGGGCAGGGGAGCTTCACAGATACGCAGTATTTT. Amino acids: CSVEGQGSFTDTQYF.

The V gene is TRBV4-1, the J gene TRBJ1-2; D is undetermined. The V end lost 2 bases, the J end lost 4 bases, and 14 bases lay between the germline ends. The CDR3 consists of 15 residues. In germline, CDR1 is MGHRA, CDR2 YSYEKL. The CDR3 spells CASSQLLAVGYGYTF. Here the CDR3 DNA reads TGCGCCAGCAGCCAATTGCTCGCGGTGGGCTATGGCTACACCTTC.

This clonotype was detected a few times. The gene calls are TRBV27 and TRBJ1-1, with 8 bases fitting TRBD1. The CDR3 spans 13 residues. CDR1 is MNHEY and CDR2 is SMNVEV in the germline V gene (reference sequence). The V gene end was trimmed by 5 bases and the J gene end by 3 bases; junction bases not matched to a gene: 2. Written as DNA, the CDR3 is TGTGCCAGCAGTCAGGGGGCAGACACTGAAGCTTTCTTT. This gives the protein CASSQGADTEAFF.

The sample holds a few counts of this clonotype. This rearrangement joins TRBV3-1 to TRBJ2-6; the D call may be TRBD1 or TRBD2 (7 bases each). The V gene's germline CDR1 is LGHDT and CDR2 YNNKEL (reference sequence). The CDR3 is 16 amino acids. V was trimmed by 7 bases and J by 2 bases, leaving 15 bases between them. The CDR3 region has the DNA TGTGCCAGCACTCCAGGGGGGGAAACTGGGGCCAACGTCCTGACTTTC. It specifies CASTPGGETGANVLTF.

The V call is TRBV2, the J call TRBJ1-1; 10 nucleotides agree with TRBD1. The CDR3 is 13 amino acids. The V gene end was trimmed by 8 bases and the J gene end by 3 bases; junction bases not matched to a gene: 3. The germline gives CDR1 SNHLY, CDR2 FYNNEI. This chain's CDR3 is CASGGQGDTEAFF. The CDR3 nucleotides read TGTGCCAGCGGCGGACAGGGGGACACTGAAGCTTTCTTT.

This clonotype was seen only a few times. The CDR3 DNA is TGTGCCAGCAGTTTACAGGGGTGGTCAGATACGCAGTATTTT. This gives the protein CASSLQGWSDTQYF. This chain connects TRBV27 to TRBJ2-3; TRBD1 might be the D (6 bases). CDR1 is MNHEY and CDR2 is SMNVEV in the germline V gene (reference sequence). V lost 2 bases to trimming and J lost 4 bases, with 10 bases between them. This CDR3 comprises 14 residues.

This clonotype appeared many times. J is TRBJ2-3 and V is TRBV7-9; 11 bases match TRBD2. V trimming: 4 bases; J trimming: 3 bases; junction bases outside the gene matches: 6. CDR1 SEHNR and CDR2 FQNEAQ come from the germline V gene (reference sequence). The CDR3 spans 16 residues. CDR3 in DNA: TGTGCCAGCAGCTCCCATAGCGGGGGGGCGACAGATACGCAGTATTTT. Protein sequence: CASSSHSGGATDTQYF.